The T cell receptor beta chain described here comes from a study of cytomegalovirus exposure and HLA in healthy donors. Study-wide findings and caveats: High specificity and sensitivity for cytomegalovirus status were reported for the classifier. Earlier analysis looked at TCR beta V segments, and most were productive about 90% or about 30% of the time.

Trimming cost V 0 bases and J 8 bases, with 13 bases left between them. CDR1 is MNHEY and CDR2 is SVGAGI in the germline V gene. The CDR3 covers 14 residues. Regarding this clone: Antigen: not known.

Primers: 60 Vbeta forward and 13 Jbeta reverse. Sequencing used immunoSEQ multiplex PCR; TCRdb keeps in-frame clones, though not all of them. This repertoire shows roughly 100,000 clones, around 75% found once; its top ten account for 10%. Sequencing was done on a sample of PBMCs. This sequence was found in a man aged 45 to 65 in good health and CMV-seronegative. The gene calls are TRBV6-5 and TRBJ1-2; D remains ambiguous. The CDR3 loop reads CASSYSTRREGYTF. CDR3 DNA sequence: TGTGCCAGCAGTTACTCAACGAGGCGGGAAGGCTACACCTTC.